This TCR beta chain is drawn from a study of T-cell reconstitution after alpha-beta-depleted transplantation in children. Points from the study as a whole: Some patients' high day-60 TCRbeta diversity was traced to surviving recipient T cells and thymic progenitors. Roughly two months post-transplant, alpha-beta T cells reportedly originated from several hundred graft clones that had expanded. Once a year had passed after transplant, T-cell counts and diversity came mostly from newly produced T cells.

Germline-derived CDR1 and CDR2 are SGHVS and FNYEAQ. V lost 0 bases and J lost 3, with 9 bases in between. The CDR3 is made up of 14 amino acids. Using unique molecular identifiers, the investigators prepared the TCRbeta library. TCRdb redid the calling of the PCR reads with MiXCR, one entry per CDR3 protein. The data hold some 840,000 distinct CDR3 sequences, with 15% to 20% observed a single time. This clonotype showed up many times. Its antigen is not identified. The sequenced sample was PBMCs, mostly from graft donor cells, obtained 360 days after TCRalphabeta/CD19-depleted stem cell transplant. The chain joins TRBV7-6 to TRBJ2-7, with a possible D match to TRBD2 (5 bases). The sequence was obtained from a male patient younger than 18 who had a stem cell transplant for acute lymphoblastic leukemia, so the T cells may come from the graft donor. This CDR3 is CASSLADSYYEQYF. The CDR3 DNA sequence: TGTGCCAGCAGCTTAGCGGACTCTTACTACGAGCAGTACTTC.